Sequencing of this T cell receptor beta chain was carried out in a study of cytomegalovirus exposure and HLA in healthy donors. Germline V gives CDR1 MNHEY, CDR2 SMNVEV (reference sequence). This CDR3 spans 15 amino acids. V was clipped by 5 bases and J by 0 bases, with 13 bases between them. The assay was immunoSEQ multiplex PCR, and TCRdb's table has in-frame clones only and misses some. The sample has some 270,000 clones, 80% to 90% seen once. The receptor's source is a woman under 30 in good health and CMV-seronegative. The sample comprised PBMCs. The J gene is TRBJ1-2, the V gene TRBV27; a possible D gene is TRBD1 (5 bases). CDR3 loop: CASSPGYLANYGYTF. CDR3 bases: TGTGCCAGCAGTCCAGGGTACCTAGCTAACTATGGCTACACCTTC.